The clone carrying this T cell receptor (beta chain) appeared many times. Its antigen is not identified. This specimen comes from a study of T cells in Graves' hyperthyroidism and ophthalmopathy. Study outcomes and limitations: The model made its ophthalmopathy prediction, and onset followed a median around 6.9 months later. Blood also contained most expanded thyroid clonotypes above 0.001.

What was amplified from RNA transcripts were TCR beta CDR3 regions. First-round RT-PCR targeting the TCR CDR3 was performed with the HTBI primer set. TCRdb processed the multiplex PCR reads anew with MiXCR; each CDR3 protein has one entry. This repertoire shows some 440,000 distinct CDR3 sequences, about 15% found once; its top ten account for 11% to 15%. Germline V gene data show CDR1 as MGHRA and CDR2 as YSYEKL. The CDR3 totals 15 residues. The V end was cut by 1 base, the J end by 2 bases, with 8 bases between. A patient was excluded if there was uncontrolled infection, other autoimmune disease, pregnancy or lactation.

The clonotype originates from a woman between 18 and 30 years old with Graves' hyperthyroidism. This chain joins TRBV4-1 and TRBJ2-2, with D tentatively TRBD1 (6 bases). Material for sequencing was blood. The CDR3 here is CASSQGTVNTGELFF. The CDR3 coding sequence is TGCGCCAGCAGCCAAGGGACAGTCAACACCGGGGAGCTGTTTTTT.